This T cell receptor beta chain was observed in a study of high-grade serous ovarian cancer treatment subgroups. Study context: Mean per sample: around 14,000 reads, 7,400 or so unique TCR beta rearrangements.

Study results and limitations: Different patients shared almost no repertoire; same-patient tumors shared about 0.095 to 0.85. Bulk tumor TCR sequencing gave no spatial information. TCR relatedness rose with neoantigen level and trended with mutation load.

Concerning this clone itself: The antigen is unknown.

Some clones are missing from TCRdb's copy, which holds only in-frame ones; the method was immunoSEQ multiplex PCR. This repertoire shows nearly 8,000 clones, about two thirds found once; its top ten account for about 5.6%. Germline CDR1 is LNHDA and CDR2 is SQIVND (reference sequence). V gave up 9 bases and J gave up 0 bases, with 12 bases separating them. This CDR3 contains 14 residues. Tumor samples were taken before definitive surgery or chemotherapy. Sequences were obtained from tumor tissue. The chain carries TRBV19 and TRBJ1-5; D is possibly TRBD1 (5 bases). The sequence came from a human donor with high-grade serous ovarian cancer. The DNA for the CDR3 is TGTGCCAGCCGGGACGGACCTAGCAATCAGCCCCAGCATTTT. Its protein product is CASRDGPSNQPQHF.